This T cell receptor (beta chain) is from a study of molecular identifiers for immune sequencing clone quantification. This CDR3 comprises 16 residues. TCRdb reprocessed the PCR reads with MiXCR, giving one entry per CDR3 protein. This sample carries a few hundred thousand distinct CDR3 sequences, 24% of them seen once, and the ten largest clones take about 0.74%. A CD8+CD4-CCR7+CD45RA+ gate was used to sort naive CD8 T cells. The TCR originated in a human donor in good health. Some libraries in this study had Jurkat cell RNA spiked in. Sequencing used naive CD8+ T cells from blood, with Jurkat cell RNA spiked in. Subset denoted: FACS-sorted CD8+CD4-CCR7+CD45RA+ naive T cells. The rearrangement uses TRBV21-1 and TRBJ2-1. TRBV21-1 has pseudogene status. CDR3: CASSKVTQSSYNEQFF. DNA of the CDR3: TGTGCCAGCAGCAAGGTCACGCAGAGCTCCTACAATGAGCAGTTCTTC.